Presented here are 2 T cell receptor beta chains from one specimen sequenced in a study of spatial heterogeneity in lung cancer. Time point reported: blood at routine non-recurrence follow-up after resection. TCRdb fed the 5' RACE reads into MiXCR, producing one record per CDR3 protein. This table holds about 27,000 distinct CDR3 sequences, more than 4.5% found once. Sequenced here: PBMCs, sampled at follow-up. These receptors were obtained from a female donor with early-stage non-small cell lung cancer.

A remark on this clonotype: This may be a read error: a much more frequent sequence differs by one nucleotide. This chain links TRBV27 with TRBJ2-1, with TRBD2 as a possible D gene (5 bases). CDR3 size: 16 residues. Germline V gives CDR1 MNHEY, CDR2 SMNVEV (reference sequence). CDR3 nucleotides: TGTGCCAGCAGTTCATACGTGGCTAGCTCCTACGATGAGCAGTTCTTC. Its protein is CASSSYVASSYDEQFF.

The genes are TRBV7-9 and TRBJ1-5; D perhaps matches TRBD1 (6 bases). Germline assignment: CDR1 SEHNR and CDR2 FQNEAQ (reference sequence). This CDR3 has 17 amino acids. V lost 2 bases and J 1 base, leaving 15 bases between the germline ends. CDR3 sequence reads: CASSLLVGGGSNQPQHF. The CDR3 nucleotides are TGTGCCAGCAGCTTACTTGTGGGGGGCGGAAGCAATCAGCCCCAGCATTTT.